This TCR beta chain was retrieved from a study of T cell responses to AZD1222 COVID-19 vaccine. Study context: Pooling was applied to second doses at about 4 or about 12 weeks.

Trimming stripped 3 bases from V and 2 bases from J, with 9 bases between. The CDR3 totals 14 residues. Germline assignment: CDR1 SGHRS and CDR2 YFSETQ. TCRdb's table, derived via immunoSEQ multiplex PCR, lists solely in-frame clones and lacks some. The sample consists of some 130,000 clones, roughly 88% of them appearing once. The source is an adult in good health. The source was peripheral blood, collected on day 0 of AZD1222 vaccination. The chain is built from TRBV5-1 and TRBJ1-5, with a tentative D call TRBD1 (6 bases). CDR3 nucleotides: TGCGCCAGCAGCTCAGGGGTTGGCAATCAGCCCCAGCATTTT. This sequence encodes CASSSGVGNQPQHF.